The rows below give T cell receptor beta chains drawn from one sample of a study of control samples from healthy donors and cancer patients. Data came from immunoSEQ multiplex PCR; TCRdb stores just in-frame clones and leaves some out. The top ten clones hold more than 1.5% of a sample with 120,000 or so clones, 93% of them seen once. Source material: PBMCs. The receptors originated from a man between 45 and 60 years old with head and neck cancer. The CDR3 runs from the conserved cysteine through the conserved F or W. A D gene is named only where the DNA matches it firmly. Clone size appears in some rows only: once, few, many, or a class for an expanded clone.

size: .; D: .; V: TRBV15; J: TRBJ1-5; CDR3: CATSRWSQPQHF; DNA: TGTGCCACCAGCAGGTGGAGTCAGCCCCAGCATTTT
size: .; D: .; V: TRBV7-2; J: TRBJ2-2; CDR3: CASSLVRGSTGELFF; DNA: TGTGCCAGCAGCTTAGTGAGGGGTAGCACCGGGGAGCTGTTTTTT
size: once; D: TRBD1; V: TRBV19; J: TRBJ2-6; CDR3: CASSMRTGDPSGANVLTF; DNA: TGTGCCAGTAGTATGAGGACAGGGGATCCCTCTGGGGCCAACGTCCTGACTTTC
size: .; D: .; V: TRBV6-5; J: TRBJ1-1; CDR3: CASSRGTRAEAFF; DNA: TGTGCCAGCAGTAGGGGGACGCGCGCTGAAGCTTTCTTT
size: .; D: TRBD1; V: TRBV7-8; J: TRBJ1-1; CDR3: CASSPRRGKTEAFF; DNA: TGTGCCAGCAGCCCGCGCAGGGGGAAGACTGAAGCTTTCTTT
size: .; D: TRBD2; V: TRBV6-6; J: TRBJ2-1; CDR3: CASWTPSGDNEQFF; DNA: TGTGCCAGCTGGACCCCTAGCGGGGACAATGAGCAGTTCTTC
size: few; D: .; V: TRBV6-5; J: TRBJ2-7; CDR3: CASSLIRQYF; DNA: TGTGCCAGCAGTCTTATACGACAGTACTTC
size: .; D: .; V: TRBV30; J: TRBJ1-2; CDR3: CASFMDLLYGYTF; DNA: TGTGCCAGTTTCATGGACCTCCTCTATGGCTACACCTTC
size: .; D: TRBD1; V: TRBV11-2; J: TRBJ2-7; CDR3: CASSLRDRGPQYYEQYF; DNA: TGTGCCAGCAGCTTAAGGGACAGGGGACCCCAATACTACGAGCAGTACTTC
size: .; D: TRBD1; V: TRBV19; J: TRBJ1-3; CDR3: CASSKGQGKTGNTIYF; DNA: TGTGCCAGTAGTAAGGGACAGGGAAAGACTGGAAACACCATATATTTT
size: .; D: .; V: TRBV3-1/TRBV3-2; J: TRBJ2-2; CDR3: CASSLSPGARAGELFF; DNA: TGTGCCAGCAGCCTCTCCCCGGGGGCGAGGGCCGGGGAGCTGTTTTTT
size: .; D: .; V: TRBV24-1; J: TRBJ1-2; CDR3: CATSSGKNYGYTF; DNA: TGTGCCACCAGCTCGGGGAAGAACTATGGCTACACCTTC
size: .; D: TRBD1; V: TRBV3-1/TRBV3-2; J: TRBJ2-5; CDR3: CASSQAIGQGGSGHQETQYF; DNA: TGTGCCAGCAGCCAAGCCATCGGACAGGGAGGTAGTGGGCACCAAGAGACCCAGTACTTC
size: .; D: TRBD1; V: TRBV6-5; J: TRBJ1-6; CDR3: CASSYGGRGRNSPLHF; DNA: TGTGCCAGCAGTTACGGGGGCAGGGGGCGGAATTCACCCCTCCACTTT
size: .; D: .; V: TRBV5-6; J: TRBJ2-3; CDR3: CASSLTVGQGDTQYF; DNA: TGTGCCAGCAGCTTGACCGTGGGGCAGGGAGATACGCAGTATTTT
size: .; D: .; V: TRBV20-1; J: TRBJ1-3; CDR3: CSASGRNTIYF; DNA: TGCAGTGCTAGTGGTCGGAACACCATATATTTT
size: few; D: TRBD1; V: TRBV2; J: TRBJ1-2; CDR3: CASDRDRVLGYTF; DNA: TGTGCCAGCGACCGGGACAGGGTATTGGGCTACACCTTC
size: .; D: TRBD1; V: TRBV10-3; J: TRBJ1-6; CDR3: CAISPRRGQGRRPYNSPLHF; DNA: TGTGCCATCAGTCCTAGGAGGGGACAGGGACGGAGGCCCTATAATTCACCCCTCCACTTT
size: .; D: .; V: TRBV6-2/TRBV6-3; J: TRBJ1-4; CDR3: CASSYSSIGGPNEKLFF; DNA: TGTGCCAGCAGTTACTCGAGTATCGGCGGCCCAAATGAAAAACTGTTTTTT
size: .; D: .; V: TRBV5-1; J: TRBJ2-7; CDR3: CASSLGTLSYEQYF; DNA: TGCGCCAGCAGCCTCGGGACTCTCTCCTACGAGCAGTACTTC